The 19 T cell receptor beta chains in this list originate from one sample, sequenced in a study of T cells in Graves' hyperthyroidism and ophthalmopathy. Amplified TCR beta CDR3 regions derived from RNA transcripts. A first-round RT-PCR of the TCR CDR3 used the HTBI primer set. One entry per CDR3 protein results from TCRdb running MiXCR on the multiplex PCR reads. The table has 380,000 or so distinct CDR3 sequences, approximately 12% seen once. Sequencing input: blood. Receptor source: a man aged 30-40 years with Graves' hyperthyroidism that later progressed to Graves' ophthalmopathy.

Turning to this clonotype: The junction shows a germline mismatch at one end, possibly a read error. This chain links TRBV20-1 with TRBJ1-5, with D tentatively TRBD1 (5 bases). Per germline, CDR1 DFQATT and CDR2 SNEGSKA (reference sequence). There are 14 residues in the CDR3. The CDR3 protein is CSANPDRTNRPRHF. The CDR3 DNA reads TGCAGTGCTAACCCCGACAGAACCAATCGGCCCCGGCATTTT.

The sample holds a few counts of this clonotype. J is TRBJ1-5 and V is TRBV30; no firm D call. The V and J ends lost 3 bases and 8 bases respectively, with 8 bases between them. Germline V CDR1 and CDR2: GTSNPN, SVGIG (reference sequence). The CDR3 is 11 amino acids. The chain's CDR3 is CAWSPIKPQHF. The DNA of the CDR3 is TGTGCCTGGAGCCCAATTAAGCCCCAGCATTTT.

This clonotype was found many times. The chain carries TRBV12-3 or TRBV12-4 and TRBJ1-2, with TRBD1 matching 8 bases. CDR3 length equals 13 residues. The ends lost 6 bases at V and 5 bases at J; junction bases unmatched: 5. CDR3 loop: CASSGTGLYGYTF. The CDR3 nucleotides are TGTGCCAGCAGCGGGACAGGATTATATGGCTACACCTTC.

This clonotype showed up just a few times. The chain combines TRBV12-5 with TRBJ1-5; D uncertain. Germline V CDR1 and CDR2: LGHNT, FRNRAP. V was clipped by 2 bases and J by 6 bases, with 11 bases between them. The CDR3 spans 14 residues. The CDR3: CASGLSTLRQPQHF. DNA of the CDR3: TGTGCTAGTGGTTTGTCCACGTTGCGTCAGCCCCAGCATTTT.

The chain links TRBV5-1 to TRBJ2-1; D gene ambiguous. The germline V gene has CDR1 SGHRS and CDR2 YFSETQ. CDR3 size: 12 residues. V dropped 0 bases and J dropped 6 bases, with 4 bases sitting between them. This chain's CDR3 is CASSLDVNEQFF. The CDR3 DNA reads as TGCGCCAGCAGCTTGGACGTCAATGAGCAGTTCTTC.

This clonotype was found many times. This sequence joins TRBV5-1 and TRBJ2-7; TRBD2 is a possible D gene (6 bases). Deletions cut 1 base from V and 5 bases from J, with 16 bases between. Germline assignment: CDR1 SGHRS and CDR2 YFSETQ. CDR3 length: 15 amino acids. The DNA of the CDR3 is TGCGCCAGCAGCTTGCGCGGAACGGGGGTAGACGAGCAGTACTTC. Protein sequence: CASSLRGTGVDEQYF.

A few counts support this clonotype. The CDR3 region has the DNA TGTGCCAGCAGCAATAACAGGGGAAATTCACCCCTCCACTTT. It yields the protein CASSNNRGNSPLHF. The gene calls are TRBV5-4 and TRBJ1-6; 7 bases match TRBD1. Germline CDR1 reads SGHNT; CDR2 reads YYREEE (reference sequence). V trimming: 4 bases; J trimming: 7 bases; junction bases outside the gene matches: 5. The CDR3 has 14 amino acids.

This clonotype was picked up many times. DNA for the CDR3: TGTGCCAGCAGCGAAATCAACAGGGTGAAAGGGGCCAACGTCCTGACTTTC. Protein: CASSEINRVKGANVLTF. V is TRBV7-9 and J is TRBJ2-6, with D perhaps TRBD1 (6 bases). There are 17 residues in the CDR3. CDR1 SEHNR and CDR2 FQNEAQ come from the germline V gene (reference sequence). V lost 5 bases and J lost 4, with 18 bases in between. Full variable domain (outside the CDR3, taken from reference TRBV7-9 and TRBJ2-6): DTGVSQNPRHKITKRGQNVTFRCDPISEHNRLYWYRQTLGQGPEFLTYFQNEAQLEKSRLLSDRFSAERPKGSFSTLEIQRTEQGDSAMYLCASSEINRVKGANVLTFGAGSRLTVL.

In this sample, this clonotype turned up many times. The chain combines TRBV12-3 or TRBV12-4 with TRBJ2-7; D may be TRBD2 (5 bases). This CDR3 comprises 12 residues. V was pared by 8 bases and J by 4 bases, with 12 bases between. Here the CDR3 DNA reads TGTGCCAGCGGCGCCGGGGTTTACGAGCAGTACTTC. Translated, it gives CASGAGVYEQYF.

This clonotype has only a few counts. The chain carries TRBV5-1 and TRBJ1-4; 11 bases align to TRBD1. The germline gives CDR1 SGHRS, CDR2 YFSETQ. The CDR3 has 18 residues. V dropped 4 bases and J dropped 0; count of bases not matched to a gene: 8. In DNA, the CDR3 is TGCGCCAGCAGCCGGGGACAGGGGGGCGTTGCAACTAATGAAAAACTGTTTTTT. Protein product: CASSRGQGGVATNEKLFF.

This clonotype was recorded many times. The rearrangement links TRBV12-3 or TRBV12-4 to TRBJ1-5; D not certain. CDR3 size: 16 residues. Trimming removed 1 base at V and 0 bases at J, with 10 bases between. The CDR3 DNA reads TGTGCCAGCAGTTTAGGAGAATATTATAGCAATCAGCCCCAGCATTTT. Amino acids: CASSLGEYYSNQPQHF.

Many counts were recorded for this clonotype. V is TRBV28 and J is TRBJ1-5, with D hard to call. V was trimmed by 7 bases and J by 7 bases, leaving 11 bases between them. This CDR3 contains 12 residues. Germline V gives CDR1 MDHEN, CDR2 SYDVKM. The CDR3 loop reads CASTSASQPQHF. CDR3 nucleotides: TGTGCCAGCACCTCCGCGTCCCAGCCCCAGCATTTT.

The chain has TRBV18 and TRBJ2-5; TRBD2 might be the D (5 bases). V lost 8 bases, J lost 13 bases, and 20 bases lay in between. The CDR3 extends over 12 amino acids. Germline CDR1 KGHSH, CDR2 LQKENI. CDR3 DNA: TGTGCCAGCAGTTTCGGGGTGACGGATGTGTACTTC. Protein: CASSFGVTDVYF.

This clonotype came up a few times. The V call is TRBV9, the J call TRBJ2-7, with 7 positions matching TRBD1. The length of the CDR3 is 16 residues. Per germline, CDR1 SGDLS and CDR2 YYNGEE. The V and J ends lost 0 bases and 3 bases, in that order; junction bases with no gene match: 9. CDR3 loop: CASSVEASPGGYEQYF. Written as DNA, the CDR3 is TGTGCCAGCAGCGTAGAGGCGTCCCCAGGGGGCTACGAGCAGTACTTC.

This chain uses TRBV5-1 with TRBJ2-7; maybe TRBD2 (6 bases). V lost 2 bases and J lost 9, with 15 bases in between. The germline V gene encodes CDR1 SGHRS and CDR2 YFSETQ. The CDR3 runs to 13 residues. In DNA form, the CDR3 reads TGCGCCAGCAGCTTTGGCAGGGAGGTTTGGCAGTACTTC. This sequence encodes CASSFGREVWQYF.

This clonotype was counted many times. The gene calls are TRBV7-9 and TRBJ1-1; no definite D call. Germline CDR1 SEHNR, CDR2 FQNEAQ (reference sequence). The V and J ends lost 1 base and 4 bases respectively, with 7 bases between them. The CDR3 length is 13 residues. The CDR3 loop reads CASSLGAPTEAFF. The CDR3 nucleotides read TGTGCCAGCAGCTTAGGGGCCCCCACTGAAGCTTTCTTT.

This chain connects TRBV2 to TRBJ2-1; the match to TRBD2 covers 14 bases. V trimming: 6 bases; J trimming: 6 bases; junction bases outside the gene matches: 1. This CDR3 has 14 amino acids. Germline-derived CDR1 and CDR2 are SNHLY and FYNNEI. DNA for the CDR3: TGTGCCAGCAGGGGACTAGCGGGGGTCAATGAGCAGTTCTTC. It translates to CASRGLAGVNEQFF.

The chain is built from TRBV7-9 and TRBJ1-1, with D tentatively TRBD1 (5 bases). Trimming took 5 bases from V and 6 from J, leaving 10 bases between them. In germline, CDR1 is SEHNR, CDR2 FQNEAQ (reference sequence). The CDR3 extends over 12 amino acids. The CDR3 DNA reads TGTGCCAGCAGCGCGGACAAGGCTGAAGCTTTCTTT. This gives the protein CASSADKAEAFF.

This clonotype was counted many times. The chain recombines TRBV20-1 with TRBJ2-6, with D hard to call. The V and J ends lost 3 bases and 1 base respectively, with 10 bases between them. Germline V lookup: CDR1 DFQATT, CDR2 SNEGSKA (reference sequence). The CDR3 runs to 15 residues. CDR3 loop: CSASSTESGANVLTF. The CDR3 region has the DNA TGCAGTGCTAGTAGTACAGAGTCTGGGGCCAACGTCCTGACTTTC.